This paragraph reports one T cell receptor (beta chain). Its specificity is unknown. The record originates from a study of T cells after posttransplantation cyclophosphamide. Whole-study results and caveats: TRB overlap between skin or GI tissue T cells and blood was limited. Later post-transplant blood repertoires were often dominated by donor CD8+ memory clones. TRB clonality was highly associated with recipient CMV seropositivity and reactivation.

Germline CDR1 is MGHRA and CDR2 is YSYEKL. This CDR3 contains 13 residues. The V end was cut by 5 bases, the J end by 3 bases, with 7 bases between. Cyclophosphamide on days +3 and +4 followed busulfan-fludarabine conditioning and a marrow graft. Profiled with immunoSEQ multiplex PCR; TCRdb holds only in-frame clones, not every one. This table holds a few thousand clones, around 63% found once. The sample here was CD8+ T cells sorted from PBMCs, taken about 1,200 days after allogeneic stem cell transplant with posttransplant cyclophosphamide. The TCR was taken from a female patient aged 40-50 years who received an allogeneic stem cell transplant from a related donor, was CMV-positive, and had no GVHD. The graft donor may have contributed some T cells. This chain connects TRBV4-1 to TRBJ2-2, with a weak D call TRBD2 (5 bases). This chain's CDR3 is CASSGRDTGELFF. The CDR3 DNA reads as TGCGCCAGCAGCGGGCGGGACACCGGGGAGCTGTTTTTT.